Listed here are 24 T cell receptor beta chains from one sample, sequenced in a study of early T cells in non-severe SARS-CoV-2 infection (dated by TCRdb to the early 2020s). Library creation used 5' RACE. The data were produced on a NextSeq 500. The raw public data were reprocessed by TCRdb itself: fastp quality trimming at Q25, MiXCR clonotype calling, in-frame beta chains only. All rows with the same CDR3 protein become a single entry with the most common DNA and genes. Across this sample there are 60,000 to 75,000 distinct CDR3 sequences, with over 9.5% seen only once. The ten top clones hold roughly 6.8% of the sample. Sequencing input: whole blood. These receptors all stem from an adult who was a healthcare worker with PCR-confirmed SARS-CoV-2 infection or an uninfected control (not recorded which).

This clonotype was seen a handful of times. V gene TRBV4-3 combines with J gene TRBJ2-1; 14 positions match TRBD2. Germline V gene lookup returns CDR1 LGHNA and CDR2 YSLEER. The CDR3 consists of 16 residues. V dropped 3 bases and J dropped 2; count of bases not matched to a gene: 0. In DNA form, the CDR3 reads TGCGCCAGCAGCCAGGGACTAGCGGGAGCCTACAATGAGCAGTTCTTC. Translation: CASSQGLAGAYNEQFF.

This clonotype occurred many times. This chain connects TRBV11-1 to TRBJ2-7; TRBD1 or TRBD2 may be the D gene (5 bases each). There are 15 residues in the CDR3. Trimming took 5 bases from V and 4 from J, leaving 18 bases between them. Germline V CDR1 and CDR2: SGHAT, FQDESV (reference sequence). CDR3 protein: CASSRFDGAQYEQYF. CDR3 sequence (DNA): TGTGCCAGCAGCCGCTTTGACGGGGCTCAGTACGAGCAGTACTTC.

The chain uses TRBV18 and TRBJ2-7; D is unresolved. The CDR3 totals 14 residues. Trimming cost V 2 bases and J 1 base, with 9 bases left between them. Germline V gene data show CDR1 as KGHSH and CDR2 as LQKENI. CDR3 in amino acids: CASSPEALSYEQYF. In DNA, the CDR3 is TGTGCCAGCTCACCAGAGGCCTTATCCTACGAGCAGTACTTC.

The rearrangement joins TRBV7-9 to TRBJ2-5; tentative D call: TRBD2 (5 bases). The CDR3 sequence is 13 residues long. V was pared by 5 bases and J by 7 bases, with 14 bases between. Germline values: CDR1 SEHNR, CDR2 FQNEAQ (reference sequence). The CDR3 reads CASSGTAVWTQYF. DNA for the CDR3: TGTGCCAGCAGCGGAACAGCGGTGTGGACCCAGTACTTC.

The sample holds a few counts of this clonotype. J is TRBJ2-5 and V is TRBV29-1, with D perhaps TRBD2 (5 bases). Trimming stripped 2 bases from V and 4 bases from J, with 11 bases between. This CDR3 comprises 13 residues. Germline V CDR1 and CDR2: SQVTM, ANQGSEA. The CDR3 region is CSVERLAGETQYF. The CDR3 DNA is TGCAGCGTTGAACGGCTAGCAGGAGAGACCCAGTACTTC.

This chain links TRBV6-1 with TRBJ1-4, with D perhaps matching TRBD1 (6 bases). The germline V gene encodes CDR1 MNHNS and CDR2 SASEGT. Trimming took 6 bases from V and 8 from J, leaving 13 bases between them. The CDR3 length is 13 residues. CDR3 in DNA: TGTGCCAGCAGAGGGGGAAACGGGGAAAAACTGTTTTTT. Amino acid sequence: CASRGGNGEKLFF.

This sequence joins TRBV25-1 and TRBJ2-1; no clear D gene. Trimming pared 3 bases from V and 0 bases from J, leaving 6 bases between. Germline CDR1 MGHDK, CDR2 SYGVNS. This CDR3 comprises 14 residues. The CDR3, as DNA: TGTGCCAGCAGTGAGGAAACCTCCTACAATGAGCAGTTCTTC. Its protein is CASSEETSYNEQFF.

J is TRBJ2-1 and V is TRBV24-1, with 9 bases fitting TRBD2. Trimming cost V 2 bases and J 7 bases; bases outside gene matches: 8. CDR3 size: 16 residues. Per the germline V gene, CDR1 is KGHDR and CDR2 is SFDVKD. CDR3: CATSDSKRGARNEQFF. In DNA form, the CDR3 reads TGTGCCACCAGTGATTCAAAGCGGGGGGCTAGGAATGAGCAGTTCTTC.

As DNA, the CDR3 is TGCGCCAGCAGCCTGACAGGCGACGACTATGGCTACACCTTC. It specifies CASSLTGDDYGYTF. The rearrangement joins TRBV5-1 to TRBJ1-2, with a weak D call TRBD1 (6 bases). The germline V and J ends were trimmed by 4 bases and 3 bases, with 13 bases remaining between them. The CDR3 is 14 amino acids. CDR1 SGHRS and CDR2 YFSETQ come from the germline V gene.

This clonotype was found many times. This chain links TRBV7-2 with TRBJ2-1, with D possibly matching TRBD2 (6 bases). V was pared by 1 base and J by 5 bases, with 12 bases between. CDR1 is SGHTA, CDR2 FQGNSA, per germline. The CDR3 has 15 residues. In nucleotides, the CDR3 is TGTGCCAGCAGCTTAGGACCCGGGAGTCACAATGAGCAGTTCTTC. Translation: CASSLGPGSHNEQFF.

This clonotype was detected a few times. This chain links TRBV9 with TRBJ2-3; 10 bases map to TRBD2. The V and J ends lost 0 bases and 2 bases, in that order; junction bases with no gene match: 3. CDR3 length: 16 amino acids. From germline, CDR1 is SGDLS and CDR2 YYNGEE. CDR3 sequence: CASSVEAGGITDTQYF. In DNA, the CDR3 is TGTGCCAGCAGCGTAGAAGCGGGGGGGATCACAGATACGCAGTATTTT.

There are a few counts of this clonotype. This rearrangement joins TRBV9 to TRBJ2-7; D is perhaps TRBD1 (5 bases). Germline V gene data show CDR1 as SGDLS and CDR2 as YYNGEE. V lost 0 bases, J lost 0 bases, and 10 bases lay in between. This CDR3 is 15 amino acids long. CDR3 region: CASSVATEISYEQYF. Here the CDR3 DNA reads TGTGCCAGCAGCGTAGCGACAGAGATCTCCTACGAGCAGTACTTC.

V usage is TRBV28 and J usage is TRBJ2-2; D might be TRBD1 or TRBD2, each matching 5 bases. Trimming cost V 8 bases and J 0 bases, with 13 bases left between them. The CDR3 sequence is 15 residues long. Germline V CDR1 and CDR2: MDHEN, SYDVKM. CDR3 coding DNA: TGTGCCAGCGGACTGACAGAAGCGAACACCGGGGAGCTGTTTTTT. Encoded protein: CASGLTEANTGELFF.

This clonotype has a handful of counts. This chain uses TRBV6-1 with TRBJ2-1; D is possibly TRBD1 or TRBD2 (5 bases each). Germline V gene data show CDR1 as MNHNS and CDR2 as SASEGT. The CDR3 spans 15 residues. V lost 4 bases to trimming and J lost 5 bases, with 15 bases between them. The CDR3 reads CASSVRGRGDNEQFF. CDR3 sequence (DNA): TGTGCCAGCAGTGTCCGGGGACGGGGCGACAATGAGCAGTTCTTC.

This clonotype was observed many times. V gene TRBV12-5 combines with J gene TRBJ1-1; D unresolved. The CDR3 loop spans 10 amino acids. V lost 6 bases to trimming and J lost 5 bases, with 4 bases between them. Looked up from germline, CDR1 is LGHNT and CDR2 is FRNRAP. The chain's CDR3 is CASGGTEAFF. CDR3 in DNA: TGTGCTAGTGGGGGAACTGAAGCTTTCTTT.

This clonotype was picked up many times. The chain links TRBV12-3 or TRBV12-4 to TRBJ2-1; 8 bases map to TRBD2. This CDR3 has 15 amino acids. V was clipped by 5 bases and J by 7 bases; unmatched bases: 10. As DNA, the CDR3 is TGTGCCAGCAGTCAGAGCGGGGGACTCTTGAATGAGCAGTTCTTC. It translates to CASSQSGGLLNEQFF.

This clonotype was observed many times. The chain recombines TRBV7-2 with TRBJ2-1; no clear D. V lost 5 bases, J lost 8 bases, and 19 bases lay in between. Germline CDR1 and CDR2: SGHTA and FQGNSA. CDR3 length equals 15 residues. CDR3 loop: CASSPTLGFRYEQFF. The CDR3 DNA reads TGTGCCAGCAGCCCAACCCTGGGTTTTAGATATGAGCAGTTCTTC.

This clonotype appeared many times. CDR3 region: CSAREPDRSYEQYF. In DNA form, the CDR3 reads TGCAGTGCTAGAGAGCCAGACCGTTCCTACGAGCAGTACTTC. The rearrangement joins TRBV20-1 to TRBJ2-7; D uncertain. Germline CDR1 and CDR2: DFQATT and SNEGSKA (reference sequence). V lost 0 bases and J 1 base, leaving 10 bases between the germline ends. The CDR3 loop spans 14 amino acids.

This clonotype was seen at least ten times. The chain recombines TRBV5-6 with TRBJ2-1, with 9 nucleotides matching TRBD2. The junction had 7 bases not matched to a gene; V was cut back by 0 bases and J by 9 bases. There are 15 residues in the CDR3. In germline, CDR1 is SGHDT, CDR2 YYEEEE. CDR3: CASSLEGGGAPEQFF. CDR3 bases: TGTGCCAGCAGCTTGGAAGGCGGGGGGGCCCCTGAGCAGTTCTTC.

This chain links TRBV7-2 with TRBJ1-1, with D perhaps TRBD1 (6 bases). The germline V gene has CDR1 SGHTA and CDR2 FQGNSA. The CDR3 is made up of 16 amino acids. Trimming took 0 bases from V and 2 from J, leaving 13 bases between them. For the CDR3, the DNA is TGTGCCAGCAGCTTAGCCCCAGGGGTTATAAACACTGAAGCTTTCTTT. Protein: CASSLAPGVINTEAFF.

The gene calls are TRBV29-1 and TRBJ1-1; the D gene is possibly TRBD1 (5 bases). CDR1 is SQVTM and CDR2 is ANQGSEA in the germline V gene. This CDR3 contains 15 residues. The V end lost 3 bases, the J end lost 10 bases, and 24 bases lay between the germline ends. CDR3 bases: TGCAGCGTTGAGGACATTGAGCAGTTGGGAAGAGGAGCTTTCTTT. It specifies CSVEDIEQLGRGAFF. The full variable domain, with the rest looked up from reference TRBV29-1 and TRBJ1-1, is SAVISQKPSRDICQRGTSLTIQCQVDSQVTMMFWYRQQPGQSLTLIATANQGSEATYESGFVIDKFPISRPNLTFSTLTVSNMSPEDSSIYLCSVEDIEQLGRGAFFGQGTRLTVV.

This clonotype occurred many times. V gene TRBV14 combines with J gene TRBJ2-7; weak D call: TRBD2 (5 bases). CDR3 size: 15 residues. Between the trimmed V and J ends, which lost 0 bases and 4 bases, there was a span of 13 bases. Germline CDR1 is SGHDN and CDR2 is FVKESK. The CDR3 protein is CASSQDGRGWYEQYF. The CDR3, as DNA: TGTGCCAGCAGCCAAGATGGGCGCGGGTGGTACGAGCAGTACTTC. The complete variable domain, with remaining parts taken from reference TRBV14 and TRBJ2-7, reads EAGVTQFPSHSVIEKGQTVTLRCDPISGHDNLYWYRRVMGKEIKFLLHFVKESKQDESGMPNNRFLAERTGGTYSTLKVQPAELEDSGVYFCASSQDGRGWYEQYFGPGTRLTVT.

This rearrangement joins TRBV7-9 to TRBJ1-2; TRBD1 aligns across 7 bases. CDR1 and CDR2 from the germline V gene are SEHNR and FQNEAQ (reference sequence). V shed 2 bases and J 8 bases; nucleotides not matched to a gene: 5. The CDR3 extends over 13 amino acids. The CDR3 DNA sequence: TGTGCCAGCAGCTTAAGACAGGGATCCGGCTACACCTTC. The encoded protein is CASSLRQGSGYTF.

This clonotype was observed at least ten times. The rearrangement uses TRBV10-3 and TRBJ2-1; 14 nucleotides align to TRBD2. Per the germline V gene, CDR1 is ENHRY and CDR2 is SYGVKD. V shed 4 bases and J 5 bases; nucleotides not matched to a gene: 4. The length of the CDR3 is 16 residues. This CDR3 reads CAISGTSGRRNNEQFF. For the CDR3, the DNA is TGTGCCATCAGTGGGACTAGCGGGAGGAGGAACAATGAGCAGTTCTTC.